This is a list of T cell receptor beta chains from one sample in a study of T cell responses to AZD1222 COVID-19 vaccine. The table came from immunoSEQ multiplex PCR; TCRdb's copy has only in-frame clones and leaves some out. The repertoire holds around 130,000 clones, around 94% seen once, with 6% to 7% in the top ten. The material was peripheral blood, obtained on day 0 of AZD1222 vaccination. The receptors shown here come from an adult in good health. Each CDR3 is given with its conserved first and last residue. The order of the fields is J gene, V gene, D gene, clone size, CDR3 protein, CDR3 DNA. A D gene is named only where the DNA matches it firmly. Clone size is not always given. Where it is, it says once, few, many or a class for expanded clones.

TRBJ1-5 | TRBV7-6 | TRBD1 | NA | CASSLGYRGDNQPQHF | TGTGCCAGCAGCTTAGGCTACAGGGGTGACAATCAGCCCCAGCATTTT
TRBJ2-7 | TRBV7-9 | NA | NA | CASSFTSSYEQYF | TGTGCCAGCAGCTTTACATCGTCCTACGAGCAGTACTTC
TRBJ2-1 | TRBV2 | TRBD2 | NA | CASRRTSGMHEQFF | TGTGCCAGCAGGCGGACTAGCGGGATGCATGAGCAGTTCTTC
TRBJ1-1 | TRBV30 | NA | NA | CAWIAPFLEAFF | TGTGCCTGGATTGCGCCCTTCCTCGAAGCTTTCTTT
TRBJ1-3 | TRBV30 | NA | once | CAWSAFLRQSSGNTIYF | TGTGCCTGGAGCGCCTTCCTCCGGCAGAGTTCTGGAAACACCATATATTTT
TRBJ2-3 | TRBV11-3 | NA | NA | CASSSRGGGTEADTQYF | TGTGCCAGCAGTTCCAGAGGTGGGGGAACCGAGGCAGATACGCAGTATTTT
TRBJ2-5 | TRBV11-2 | NA | NA | CASSPPVAGTQYF | TGTGCCAGCAGCCCACCCGTGGCAGGGACCCAGTACTTC
TRBJ1-2 | TRBV20-1 | NA | NA | CSAPGEAGYTF | TGCAGTGCCCCAGGGGAAGCTGGCTACACCTTC
TRBJ2-7 | TRBV13 | NA | NA | CASSSSVFGDSYEQYF | TGTGCCAGCAGCTCCTCCGTTTTTGGTGACTCCTACGAGCAGTACTTC
TRBJ1-1 | TRBV27 | NA | NA | CASSRVPGTMNTEAFF | TGTGCCAGCAGTAGAGTCCCTGGTACCATGAACACTGAAGCTTTCTTT
TRBJ2-2 | TRBV2 | TRBD2 | NA | CASESAGGPAGELFF | TGTGCCAGCGAGTCGGCGGGAGGGCCTGCCGGGGAGCTGTTTTTT
TRBJ1-2 | TRBV9 | NA | NA | CASSVGGVNYGYTF | TGTGCCAGCAGCGTCGGGGGAGTGAATTATGGCTACACCTTC
TRBJ1-2 | TRBV10-3 | NA | NA | CAISLGQLSYGYTF | TGTGCCATTTCCCTGGGTCAGCTCAGCTATGGCTACACCTTC
TRBJ2-1 | TRBV3-1/TRBV3-2 | TRBD1 | NA | CASSQEGTGGTLNEQFF | TGTGCCAGCAGCCAAGAGGGGACAGGGGGTACCCTTAATGAGCAGTTCTTC
TRBJ2-3 | TRBV6-1 | NA | NA | CASSEGQLNTDTQYF | TGTGCCAGCAGTGAAGGACAACTGAATACAGATACGCAGTATTTT
TRBJ1-2 | TRBV28 | TRBD1 | NA | CASRAGQGVGYTF | TGTGCCAGCAGAGCGGGACAGGGTGTCGGCTACACCTTC
TRBJ1-5 | TRBV13 | TRBD1 | NA | CASSNRGSGNQPQHF | TGTGCCAGCAGCAACAGGGGGTCGGGCAATCAGCCCCAGCATTTT
TRBJ2-7 | TRBV7-9 | TRBD2 | NA | CASIPGGGRSSYEQYF | TGTGCCAGCATCCCTGGCGGCGGGAGAAGCTCCTACGAGCAGTACTTC
TRBJ2-3 | TRBV28 | NA | NA | CASSSTTDTQYF | TGTGCCAGCAGTTCCACCACAGATACGCAGTATTTT
TRBJ2-4 | TRBV4-1 | NA | NA | CASSQDYEVRDLAKNIQYF | TGCGCCAGCAGCCAAGATTATGAGGTCAGGGACCTAGCCAAAAACATTCAGTACTTC
TRBJ2-1 | TRBV5-4 | NA | NA | CASSDVRSSYNEQFF | TGTGCCAGCAGCGACGTAAGGAGCTCCTACAATGAGCAGTTCTTC
TRBJ2-5 | TRBV10-1 | NA | NA | CASSEKSSVDQQETQYF | TGCGCCAGCAGTGAGAAGTCTAGCGTAGATCAGCAAGAGACCCAGTACTTC
TRBJ1-5 | TRBV21-1 | NA | few | CASSKWAGEGNQPQHF | TGTGCCAGCAGCAAATGGGCTGGGGAGGGCAATCAGCCCCAGCATTTT